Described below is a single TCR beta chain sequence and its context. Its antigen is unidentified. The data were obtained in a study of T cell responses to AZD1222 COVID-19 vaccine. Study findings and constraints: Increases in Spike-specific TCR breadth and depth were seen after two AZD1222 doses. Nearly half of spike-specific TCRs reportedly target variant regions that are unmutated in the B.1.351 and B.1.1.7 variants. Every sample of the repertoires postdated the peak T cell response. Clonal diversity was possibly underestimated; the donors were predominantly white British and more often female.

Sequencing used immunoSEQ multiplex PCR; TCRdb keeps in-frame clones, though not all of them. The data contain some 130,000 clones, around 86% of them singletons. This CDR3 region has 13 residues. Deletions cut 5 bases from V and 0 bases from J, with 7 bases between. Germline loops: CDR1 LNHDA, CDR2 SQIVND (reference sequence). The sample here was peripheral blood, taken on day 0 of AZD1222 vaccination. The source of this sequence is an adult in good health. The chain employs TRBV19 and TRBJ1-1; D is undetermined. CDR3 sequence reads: CASSGKLNTEAFF. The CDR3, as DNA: TGTGCCAGTAGTGGAAAGTTGAACACTGAAGCTTTCTTT.